The rows below give T cell receptor beta chains drawn from one sample of a study of T cells in Graves' hyperthyroidism and ophthalmopathy. One entry per CDR3 protein, called by TCRdb with MiXCR from the multiplex PCR reads. Of around 290,000 distinct CDR3 sequences in the sample, approximately 15% were seen once. Sequencing was carried out using blood. These receptors were obtained from an older woman with Graves' ophthalmopathy. Each CDR3 is given with its conserved first and last residue. Fields, in order: V gene, clone size, CDR3 length, D gene, J gene, CDR3 protein, CDR3 DNA. A D gene is named only where the DNA matches it firmly. Expanded clones get a size class; other rows say once, few or many, or leave the size out.

V gene: TRBV4-3
clone size: -
CDR3 length: 14
D gene: TRBD1
J gene: TRBJ1-1
CDR3 protein: CASSADRGYTEAFF
CDR3 DNA: TGCGCCAGCAGCGCGGACAGGGGGTACACTGAAGCTTTCTTT

V gene: TRBV6-5
clone size: few
CDR3 length: 16
D gene: TRBD1
J gene: TRBJ2-7
CDR3 protein: CASSYKRGRADYEQYF
CDR3 DNA: TGTGCCAGCAGTTACAAAAGGGGGCGGGCTGACTACGAGCAGTACTTC

V gene: TRBV5-1
clone size: many
CDR3 length: 14
D gene: TRBD1
J gene: TRBJ2-7
CDR3 protein: CASSVRDRDHEQYF
CDR3 DNA: TGCGCCAGCAGCGTCCGGGACAGGGACCACGAGCAGTACTTC

V gene: TRBV19
clone size: -
CDR3 length: 13
D gene: -
J gene: TRBJ1-1
CDR3 protein: CASKFQRNTEAFF
CDR3 DNA: TGTGCCAGTAAATTCCAGAGGAACACTGAAGCTTTCTTT

V gene: TRBV4-3
clone size: few
CDR3 length: 15
D gene: -
J gene: TRBJ1-6
CDR3 protein: CASSQDKAYNSPLHF
CDR3 DNA: TGCGCCAGCAGCCAAGATAAGGCCTATAATTCACCCCTCCACTTT

V gene: TRBV30
clone size: few
CDR3 length: 16
D gene: -
J gene: TRBJ2-1
CDR3 protein: CAWSAHDRSRVNEQFF
CDR3 DNA: TGTGCCTGGAGTGCCCACGACAGAAGCAGGGTCAATGAGCAGTTCTTC

V gene: TRBV11-2
clone size: few
CDR3 length: 13
D gene: -
J gene: TRBJ1-4
CDR3 protein: CASSLVGGEKLFF
CDR3 DNA: TGTGCCAGCAGCTTAGTGGGGGGCGAAAAACTGTTTTTT

V gene: TRBV12-3/TRBV12-4
clone size: many
CDR3 length: 13
D gene: -
J gene: TRBJ1-1
CDR3 protein: CASSFGQDTEAFF
CDR3 DNA: TGTGCCAGCAGTTTCGGGCAGGACACTGAAGCTTTCTTT

V gene: TRBV28
clone size: many
CDR3 length: 14
D gene: -
J gene: TRBJ1-4
CDR3 protein: CASTPSGVGEKLFF
CDR3 DNA: TGTGCCAGCACCCCGTCAGGGGTGGGTGAAAAACTGTTTTTT

V gene: TRBV4-2
clone size: many
CDR3 length: 16
D gene: TRBD1
J gene: TRBJ1-2
CDR3 protein: CASSRSLQGSQDGYTF
CDR3 DNA: TGTGCCAGCAGCCGCTCACTACAGGGGTCCCAGGATGGCTACACCTTC

V gene: TRBV20-1
clone size: many
CDR3 length: 13
D gene: TRBD1
J gene: TRBJ1-4
CDR3 protein: CSAPGTGGEKLFF
CDR3 DNA: TGCAGTGCTCCCGGGACAGGGGGCGAAAAACTGTTTTTT

V gene: TRBV5-5
clone size: many
CDR3 length: 18
D gene: TRBD1
J gene: TRBJ1-1
CDR3 protein: CASSLFVFGQGGGTEAFF
CDR3 DNA: TGTGCCAGCAGCTTGTTCGTTTTTGGACAGGGGGGTGGCACTGAAGCTTTCTTT

V gene: TRBV27
clone size: -
CDR3 length: 15
D gene: -
J gene: TRBJ1-5
CDR3 protein: CASRSHGRGNQPQHF
CDR3 DNA: TGTGCCAGCAGATCCCACGGGAGGGGCAATCAGCCCCAGCATTTT

V gene: TRBV20-1
clone size: once
CDR3 length: 12
D gene: TRBD1
J gene: TRBJ2-5
CDR3 protein: CSATDRVETQYF
CDR3 DNA: TGCAGTGCTACTGACAGGGTTGAGACCCAGTACTTC

V gene: TRBV6-5
clone size: many
CDR3 length: 15
D gene: -
J gene: TRBJ2-1
CDR3 protein: CASSYGRQGFDEQFF
CDR3 DNA: TGTGCCAGCAGTTACGGGCGTCAGGGGTTCGATGAGCAGTTCTTC

V gene: TRBV29-1
clone size: many
CDR3 length: 14
D gene: TRBD1
J gene: TRBJ2-3
CDR3 protein: CSVDAGTGADTQYF
CDR3 DNA: TGCAGCGTTGACGCCGGGACAGGGGCAGATACGCAGTATTTT

V gene: TRBV5-1
clone size: many
CDR3 length: 14
D gene: -
J gene: TRBJ2-3
CDR3 protein: CASSYRVGEDTQYF
CDR3 DNA: TGCGCCAGCAGCTACAGGGTCGGAGAGGATACGCAGTATTTT

V gene: TRBV7-9
clone size: many
CDR3 length: 14
D gene: -
J gene: TRBJ2-3
CDR3 protein: CASSTVYSTDTQYF
CDR3 DNA: TGTGCCAGCTCAACGGTTTATAGCACAGATACGCAGTATTTT

V gene: TRBV19
clone size: few
CDR3 length: 16
D gene: -
J gene: TRBJ1-2
CDR3 protein: CASSIGAVRTNYGYTF
CDR3 DNA: TGTGCCAGTAGTATAGGGGCGGTACGCACTAACTATGGCTACACCTTC

V gene: TRBV29-1
clone size: many
CDR3 length: 12
D gene: -
J gene: TRBJ2-7
CDR3 protein: CSVRTLHYEQYF
CDR3 DNA: TGCAGCGTGCGGACACTTCACTACGAGCAGTACTTC

V gene: TRBV18
clone size: -
CDR3 length: 15
D gene: TRBD1
J gene: TRBJ2-7
CDR3 protein: CASSPSGQGYYEQYF
CDR3 DNA: TGTGCCAGCTCACCATCGGGACAGGGTTACTACGAGCAGTACTTC

V gene: TRBV19
clone size: -
CDR3 length: 14
D gene: -
J gene: TRBJ1-4
CDR3 protein: CASSIPQTEEKLFF
CDR3 DNA: TGTGCCAGTAGTATCCCCCAGACGGAGGAAAAACTGTTTTTT

V gene: TRBV29-1
clone size: -
CDR3 length: 12
D gene: TRBD2
J gene: TRBJ2-1
CDR3 protein: CSVVAGGDEQFF
CDR3 DNA: TGCAGCGTTGTAGCCGGGGGGGATGAGCAGTTCTTC

V gene: TRBV7-3
clone size: few
CDR3 length: 17
D gene: -
J gene: TRBJ2-2
CDR3 protein: CASSLSATPANTGELFF
CDR3 DNA: TGTGCCAGCAGCTTATCAGCGACTCCCGCGAACACCGGGGAGCTGTTTTTT

V gene: TRBV27
clone size: many
CDR3 length: 14
D gene: TRBD1
J gene: TRBJ1-2
CDR3 protein: CASRDTGGWYGYTF
CDR3 DNA: TGTGCCAGCAGGGATACAGGGGGTTGGTATGGCTACACCTTC

V gene: TRBV6-2/TRBV6-3
clone size: many
CDR3 length: 14
D gene: -
J gene: TRBJ2-1
CDR3 protein: CASSYSPSFWEQFF
CDR3 DNA: TGTGCCAGCAGTTACTCACCCAGTTTTTGGGAGCAGTTCTTC

V gene: TRBV6-1
clone size: -
CDR3 length: 18
D gene: TRBD2
J gene: TRBJ2-1
CDR3 protein: CASREGLAGGQLWNEQFF
CDR3 DNA: TGTGCCAGCAGAGAGGGACTAGCGGGGGGGCAGCTCTGGAATGAGCAGTTCTTC

V gene: TRBV4-2
clone size: few
CDR3 length: 16
D gene: TRBD1
J gene: TRBJ2-1
CDR3 protein: CASSQGDRGPYNEQFF
CDR3 DNA: TGTGCCAGCAGCCAAGGGGACAGGGGTCCCTACAATGAGCAGTTCTTC

V gene: TRBV18
clone size: -
CDR3 length: 14
D gene: TRBD1
J gene: TRBJ2-7
CDR3 protein: CASSSGQGINEQYF
CDR3 DNA: TGTGCCAGCTCATCCGGACAGGGGATCAACGAGCAGTACTTC

V gene: TRBV6-2/TRBV6-3
clone size: -
CDR3 length: 15
D gene: -
J gene: TRBJ1-5
CDR3 protein: CASGTGRVFNQPQHF
CDR3 DNA: TGTGCCAGCGGAACTGGACGGGTCTTCAATCAGCCCCAGCATTTT

V gene: TRBV9
clone size: -
CDR3 length: 18
D gene: TRBD2
J gene: TRBJ2-1
CDR3 protein: CASGVGLAGGSGGNEQFF
CDR3 DNA: TGTGCCAGCGGCGTTGGCTTAGCGGGAGGATCGGGGGGCAATGAGCAGTTCTTC

V gene: TRBV5-1
clone size: -
CDR3 length: 17
D gene: -
J gene: TRBJ1-5
CDR3 protein: CASSVPRRVRGNQPQHF
CDR3 DNA: TGCGCCAGCAGCGTCCCCCGTCGGGTAAGGGGCAATCAGCCCCAGCATTTT

V gene: TRBV5-6
clone size: -
CDR3 length: 14
D gene: -
J gene: TRBJ1-4
CDR3 protein: CASSQGGAGEKLFF
CDR3 DNA: TGTGCCAGCAGCCAAGGGGGAGCGGGGGAAAAACTGTTTTTT

V gene: TRBV6-2/TRBV6-3
clone size: -
CDR3 length: 19
D gene: TRBD1
J gene: TRBJ2-6
CDR3 protein: CASSYRGQSLDSGANVLTF
CDR3 DNA: TGTGCCAGCAGTTACAGGGGACAGTCCCTAGACTCTGGGGCCAACGTCCTGACTTTC

V gene: TRBV28
clone size: -
CDR3 length: 15
D gene: TRBD2
J gene: TRBJ2-1
CDR3 protein: CASLLAGVGDNEQFF
CDR3 DNA: TGTGCCAGCCTCCTAGCGGGAGTAGGAGACAATGAGCAGTTCTTC

V gene: TRBV20-1
clone size: many
CDR3 length: 16
D gene: -
J gene: TRBJ2-1
CDR3 protein: CSARDRQANSYNEQFF
CDR3 DNA: TGCAGTGCTAGAGATAGACAGGCAAACTCCTACAATGAGCAGTTCTTC

V gene: TRBV3-1
clone size: -
CDR3 length: 15
D gene: -
J gene: TRBJ2-3
CDR3 protein: CASSQAGSSTDTQYF
CDR3 DNA: TGTGCCAGCAGCCAAGCGGGATCTAGCACAGATACGCAGTATTTT

V gene: TRBV28
clone size: many
CDR3 length: 14
D gene: TRBD2
J gene: TRBJ2-7
CDR3 protein: CATKRAGGLYEQYF
CDR3 DNA: TGTGCCACCAAGCGAGCGGGAGGACTCTACGAGCAGTACTTC

V gene: TRBV28
clone size: -
CDR3 length: 12
D gene: -
J gene: TRBJ1-2
CDR3 protein: CASRQETYGYTF
CDR3 DNA: TGTGCCAGCAGACAGGAAACCTATGGCTACACCTTC

V gene: TRBV5-1
clone size: many
CDR3 length: 14
D gene: -
J gene: TRBJ1-4
CDR3 protein: CASSLEGQGEKLFF
CDR3 DNA: TGCGCCAGCAGCTTGGAGGGTCAAGGAGAAAAACTGTTTTTT

V gene: TRBV27
clone size: many
CDR3 length: 15
D gene: -
J gene: TRBJ2-7
CDR3 protein: CASSKRGGISYEQYF
CDR3 DNA: TGTGCCAGCAGTAAACGAGGGGGAATTTCCTACGAGCAGTACTTC

V gene: TRBV12-3/TRBV12-4
clone size: many
CDR3 length: 13
D gene: -
J gene: TRBJ1-1
CDR3 protein: CASSFGDGLTAFF
CDR3 DNA: TGTGCCAGCAGTTTTGGGGACGGGTTAACGGCTTTCTTT

V gene: TRBV18
clone size: many
CDR3 length: 14
D gene: TRBD1
J gene: TRBJ2-5
CDR3 protein: CASSVGQGGETQYF
CDR3 DNA: TGTGCCAGCTCAGTTGGACAGGGAGGTGAGACCCAGTACTTC

V gene: TRBV9
clone size: few
CDR3 length: 16
D gene: -
J gene: TRBJ2-3
CDR3 protein: CASSVRGSLGTDTQYF
CDR3 DNA: TGTGCCAGCAGCGTACGTGGCAGTTTGGGGACAGATACGCAGTATTTT

V gene: TRBV20-1
clone size: -
CDR3 length: 16
D gene: -
J gene: TRBJ1-4
CDR3 protein: CSARGGQGITNEKLFF
CDR3 DNA: TGCAGTGCTAGAGGGGGGCAGGGCATCACTAATGAAAAACTGTTTTTT

V gene: TRBV20-1
clone size: -
CDR3 length: 16
D gene: TRBD2
J gene: TRBJ2-3
CDR3 protein: CSAPPLRLAGRDTQYF
CDR3 DNA: TGCAGTGCGCCCCCCCTGAGACTAGCGGGAAGAGATACGCAGTATTTT

V gene: TRBV7-2
clone size: many
CDR3 length: 15
D gene: TRBD1
J gene: TRBJ1-6
CDR3 protein: CASSLQGQGNSPLHF
CDR3 DNA: TGTGCCAGCAGCTTACAGGGACAGGGGAATTCACCCCTCCACTTT

V gene: TRBV12-3/TRBV12-4
clone size: many
CDR3 length: 17
D gene: -
J gene: TRBJ2-4
CDR3 protein: CASSSGPWGRAKNIQYF
CDR3 DNA: TGTGCCAGCAGTTCCGGACCGTGGGGAAGGGCCAAAAACATTCAGTACTTC

V gene: TRBV20-1
clone size: many
CDR3 length: 14
D gene: -
J gene: TRBJ2-3
CDR3 protein: CSARSLPYTDTQYF
CDR3 DNA: TGCAGTGCTCGCTCCCTTCCCTATACAGATACGCAGTATTTT

V gene: TRBV28
clone size: many
CDR3 length: 16
D gene: -
J gene: TRBJ2-5
CDR3 protein: CASSPVEGLIGETQYF
CDR3 DNA: TGTGCCAGCAGTCCCGTCGAGGGTTTAATAGGGGAGACCCAGTACTTC

V gene: TRBV15
clone size: once
CDR3 length: 14
D gene: TRBD1
J gene: TRBJ2-2
CDR3 protein: CATSGDRGTGELFF
CDR3 DNA: TGTGCCACCAGCGGTGACAGGGGAACCGGGGAGCTGTTTTTT

V gene: TRBV7-7
clone size: -
CDR3 length: 16
D gene: -
J gene: TRBJ2-1
CDR3 protein: CASSSTRSFSYNEQFF
CDR3 DNA: TGTGCTAGCAGCTCTACTAGGTCCTTTTCCTACAATGAGCAGTTCTTC

V gene: TRBV4-1
clone size: many
CDR3 length: 14
D gene: -
J gene: TRBJ2-7
CDR3 protein: CASSQESGPYEQYF
CDR3 DNA: TGCGCCAGCAGCCAAGAGTCAGGACCTTACGAGCAGTACTTC

V gene: TRBV9
clone size: many
CDR3 length: 15
D gene: TRBD2
J gene: TRBJ2-4
CDR3 protein: CASSGLAGAKNIQYF
CDR3 DNA: TGTGCCAGCAGCGGGCTAGCGGGAGCCAAAAACATTCAGTACTTC

V gene: TRBV27
clone size: many
CDR3 length: 12
D gene: -
J gene: TRBJ1-4
CDR3 protein: CASSYGGEKLFF
CDR3 DNA: TGTGCCAGCAGTTACGGTGGGGAAAAACTGTTTTTT

V gene: TRBV4-3
clone size: few
CDR3 length: 21
D gene: TRBD2
J gene: TRBJ2-2
CDR3 protein: CASSQDYPPLYRGGATGELFF
CDR3 DNA: TGCGCCAGCAGCCAAGATTACCCCCCATTGTATCGCGGGGGGGCCACCGGGGAGCTGTTTTTT

V gene: TRBV7-8
clone size: many
CDR3 length: 12
D gene: -
J gene: TRBJ1-3
CDR3 protein: CASRDPGNTIYF
CDR3 DNA: TGTGCCAGCAGAGACCCTGGAAACACCATATATTTT

V gene: TRBV9
clone size: few
CDR3 length: 15
D gene: -
J gene: TRBJ1-3
CDR3 protein: CASSVQPSSGNTIYF
CDR3 DNA: TGTGCCAGCAGCGTACAGCCTAGCTCTGGAAACACCATATATTTT

V gene: TRBV7-2
clone size: many
CDR3 length: 12
D gene: -
J gene: TRBJ2-5
CDR3 protein: CASSLRRETQYF
CDR3 DNA: TGTGCCAGCAGCTTGAGGAGGGAGACCCAGTACTTC

V gene: TRBV7-9
clone size: few
CDR3 length: 12
D gene: -
J gene: TRBJ2-5
CDR3 protein: CASAEREETQYF
CDR3 DNA: TGTGCCAGCGCCGAAAGGGAAGAGACCCAGTACTTC